This entry lists 11 T cell receptor beta chains sequenced from one sample in a study of post-analysis software for immune sequencing data. Their recognized antigens are unknown. The authors incorporated unique molecular identifiers into the TCR beta cDNA libraries. MiXCR, run by TCRdb on the PCR reads, gives a single entry per CDR3 protein. The sample has hundreds of thousands of distinct CDR3 sequences, over 45% seen once. Study results and caveats: Included in a set of about five TRBV segments more frequent in patients than controls were TRBV5-6, TRBV5-1 and TRBV20-1.

The sequencing sample was made of blood. Receptor source: a girl aged 2-9 years with multiple sclerosis.

In nucleotides, the CDR3 is TGTGCCAGCAGCTTAAGAGGGCCGACAGGGGGTGGCGATGAGCAGTTCTTC. Translating it yields CASSLRGPTGGGDEQFF. J is TRBJ2-1 and V is TRBV7-2; 9 bases are shared with TRBD1. With V trimmed by 2 bases and J by 8 bases, 13 bases remained unmatched. Germline V lookup: CDR1 SGHTA, CDR2 FQGNSA. The CDR3 loop spans 17 amino acids. Full variable domain (rest looked up from reference TRBV7-2 and TRBJ2-1): GAGVSQSPSNKVTEKGKDVELRCDPISGHTALYWYRQSLGQGLEFLIYFQGNSAPDKSGLPSDRFSAERTGGSVSTLTIQRTQQEDSAVYLCASSLRGPTGGGDEQFFGPGTRLTVL.

The V call is TRBV3-1, the J call TRBJ2-3; D not certain. CDR1 and CDR2 (germline): LGHDT, YNNKEL (reference sequence). The CDR3 is 14 amino acids. The V and J ends lost 0 bases and 6 bases respectively, with 10 bases between them. The CDR3 region is CASSQDSLPDTQYF. In DNA, the CDR3 is TGTGCCAGCAGCCAAGATAGTCTCCCTGATACGCAGTATTTT.

V is TRBV11-2 and J is TRBJ2-1, with TRBD2 matching over 9 bases. CDR3 size: 17 residues. Losses at the gene ends were 2 bases for V and 1 base for J; bases not matched to a gene: 6. Per the germline V gene, CDR1 is SGHAT and CDR2 is FQNNGV. Here the CDR3 reads CASSLRTAGGSYNEQFF. The DNA of the CDR3 is TGTGCCAGCAGCTTAAGGACAGCGGGAGGTTCCTACAATGAGCAGTTCTTC.

J is TRBJ1-1 and V is TRBV11-2; D is unclear. Germline V gene lookup returns CDR1 SGHAT and CDR2 FQNNGV. The CDR3 totals 17 residues. V gave up 0 bases and J gave up 5 bases, with 19 bases separating them. CDR3 DNA: TGTGCCAGCAGCTTAGAATCTGGCGGCATCGGGAGAACTGAAGCTTTCTTT. This encodes CASSLESGGIGRTEAFF. The full variable domain, completed using reference TRBV11-2 and TRBJ1-1, is EAGVAQSPRYKIIEKRQSVAFWCNPISGHATLYWYQQILGQGPKLLIQFQNNGVVDDSQLPKDRFSAERLKGVDSTLKIQPAKLEDSAVYLCASSLESGGIGRTEAFFGQGTRLTVV.

A few counts support this clonotype. This chain joins TRBV20-1 and TRBJ2-1, with a weak D call TRBD2 (5 bases). The V gene lost 5 bases and the J gene lost 0 bases, with 14 bases spanning the gap. Germline V lookup: CDR1 DFQATT, CDR2 SNEGSKA (reference sequence). The length of the CDR3 is 15 residues. CDR3 amino acids: CSAAGMPSSYNEQFF. CDR3 DNA: TGCAGTGCTGCCGGGATGCCGAGCTCCTACAATGAGCAGTTCTTC.

V usage is TRBV29-1 and J usage is TRBJ2-3; 7 bases are a match to TRBD1. This CDR3 has 13 residues. The J segment lost 0 bases and the V segment lost 7 bases, leaving 4 bases of the junction unmatched. Germline CDR1 reads SQVTM; CDR2 reads ANQGSEA. The CDR3 region is CSGQGRSTDTQYF. The CDR3 DNA reads as TGCAGCGGACAGGGACGGAGCACAGATACGCAGTATTTT.

This chain connects TRBV24-1 to TRBJ2-3, with TRBD1 as a possible D gene (6 bases). This CDR3 is built from 14 residues. V was clipped by 8 bases and J by 6 bases, with 17 bases between them. Per the germline V gene, CDR1 is KGHDR and CDR2 is SFDVKD. The CDR3 sequence: CATTTQGLRDTQYF. The CDR3 coding sequence is TGTGCCACCACTACCCAGGGGTTGAGGGATACGCAGTATTTT.

This chain links TRBV7-9 with TRBJ2-3; D is perhaps TRBD1 (6 bases). The CDR3 runs 12 residues. V was shortened by 8 bases and J by 3 bases, with 9 bases between the two germline ends. Germline V CDR1 and CDR2: SEHNR, FQNEAQ (reference sequence). DNA of the CDR3: TGTGCCAGCGCTCAGGGGACAGATACGCAGTATTTT. This translates into CASAQGTDTQYF.

This chain joins TRBV7-9 and TRBJ2-5, with D unresolved. The V gene lost 4 bases and the J gene lost 1 base, with 13 bases spanning the gap. This CDR3 region has 15 residues. Germline V gene sequence: CDR1 SEHNR, CDR2 FQNEAQ (reference sequence). CDR3 sequence: CASSWRAELQETQYF. The CDR3 DNA reads TGTGCCAGCAGCTGGCGCGCCGAACTCCAAGAGACCCAGTACTTC.

This clonotype was detected a few times. V and J are TRBV7-9 and TRBJ2-5; D uncertain. Trimming pared 4 bases from V and 5 bases from J, leaving 8 bases between. Germline values: CDR1 SEHNR, CDR2 FQNEAQ (reference sequence). The CDR3 has 12 residues. For the CDR3, the DNA is TGTGCCAGCAGCTATTCTTGGGAGACCCAGTACTTC. This gives the protein CASSYSWETQYF.

The chain joins TRBV4-1 to TRBJ2-5; no clear D. The CDR3 is 14 residues long. From germline, CDR1 is MGHRA and CDR2 YSYEKL. Trimming took off 1 base at V and 1 base at J, with 7 bases between the two ends. The CDR3 sequence: CASSQAPFQETQYF. The CDR3 DNA sequence: TGCGCCAGCAGCCAAGCTCCCTTCCAAGAGACCCAGTACTTC.